This T cell receptor beta chain is from a study of human T cells and chemical hapten exposure. General observations from the study: Sensitizing with DPC caused no change in TCRs above 1 in 1000 frequency. Versus controls, significantly more large CDR3 similarity clusters arose from expanded TCRs.

A note on this clonotype: What it binds is unknown.

Regarding time point: pre-sensitization, week 0. Noted treatment: therapeutic diphenylcyclopropenone sensitization with weekly scalp DPC. Authors' analysis steps: Individual samples carried between about 20,000 and 700,000 TCRs, with 95,638 as the median. In TCRdb, the RACE reads were re-called with MiXCR into one record per CDR3 protein. V and J calls and clone size were set by TCRdb, not the authors. The sample yields more than 55,000 distinct CDR3 sequences, approximately 10% seen once. V lost 2 bases and J lost 7, with 10 bases in between. The germline V gene has CDR1 SGHRS and CDR2 YFSETQ. This CDR3 has 13 amino acids.

The J gene is TRBJ2-1, the V gene TRBV5-1; tentatively, D is TRBD2 (5 bases). Source: whole blood, taken in connection with sensitization to the hapten diphenylcyclopropenone (DPC). The receptor was isolated from a man aged 40-49 years with alopecia areata. Some clones in this sample may be carry-over from other donors' samples. The CDR3 is CASSFGSVNEQFF. The CDR3 coding sequence is TGCGCCAGCAGCTTCGGTAGCGTAAATGAGCAGTTCTTC.